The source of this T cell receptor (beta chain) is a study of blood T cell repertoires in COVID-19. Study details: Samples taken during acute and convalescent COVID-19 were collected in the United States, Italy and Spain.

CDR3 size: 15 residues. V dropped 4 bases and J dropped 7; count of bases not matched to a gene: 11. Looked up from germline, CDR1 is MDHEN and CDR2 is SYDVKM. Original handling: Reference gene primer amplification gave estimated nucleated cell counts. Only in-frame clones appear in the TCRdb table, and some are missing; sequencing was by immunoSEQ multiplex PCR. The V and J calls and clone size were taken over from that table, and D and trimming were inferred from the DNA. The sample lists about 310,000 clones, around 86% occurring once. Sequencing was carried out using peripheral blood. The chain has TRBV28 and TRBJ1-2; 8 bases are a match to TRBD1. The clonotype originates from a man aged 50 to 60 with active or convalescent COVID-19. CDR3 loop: CASSSAGQGRGGYTF. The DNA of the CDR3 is TGTGCCAGCAGTTCTGCAGGACAGGGTCGTGGTGGCTACACCTTC.